The 31 T cell receptor beta chains below were found in one sample sequenced in a study of CD8 T cells in Susac syndrome. Random hexamers were used to reverse transcribe an amount of about 0.45 to 1 ug RNA. TCRdb processed the immunoSEQ multiplex PCR reads anew with MiXCR; each CDR3 protein has one entry. The data contain fewer than 150,000 distinct CDR3 sequences, approximately 90% of them seen just once; the ten biggest clones take up roughly 0.25%. Sequencing was done on a sample of CD8+ T cells from PBMCs. These TCRs come from a human donor with multiple sclerosis.

The V and J genes are TRBV12-3 or TRBV12-4 and TRBJ1-5; D is unresolved. Trimming pared 10 bases from V and 0 bases from J, leaving 13 bases between. The length of the CDR3 is 14 residues. This CDR3 reads CATSDGYSNQPQHF. CDR3 DNA: TGTGCCACCTCGGACGGATATAGCAATCAGCCCCAGCATTTT.

In its sample, this clonotype was seen a few times. The chain employs TRBV27 and TRBJ2-1, with a weak D call TRBD1 (5 bases). V gave up 2 bases and J gave up 4 bases, with 6 bases separating them. Per germline, CDR1 MNHEY and CDR2 SMNVEV (reference sequence). The CDR3 runs to 13 residues. The CDR3 DNA sequence: TGTGCCAGCAGTTTACAGGGATACAATGAGCAGTTCTTC. Amino acids: CASSLQGYNEQFF.

This chain uses TRBV24-1 with TRBJ2-1, with unresolved D. Deletions cut 1 base from V and 6 bases from J, with 3 bases between. Germline CDR1 and CDR2: KGHDR and SFDVKD. CDR3 length equals 12 residues. CDR3 coding DNA: TGTGCCACCAGTGATTTCATCAATGAGCAGTTCTTC. Encoded protein: CATSDFINEQFF.

The chain uses TRBV29-1 and TRBJ2-3; D may be TRBD1 or TRBD2 (5 bases each). V was trimmed by 0 bases and J by 10 bases, leaving 20 bases between them. The CDR3 has 15 amino acids. From germline, CDR1 is SQVTM and CDR2 ANQGSEA. Here the CDR3 DNA reads TGCAGCGTTGAAGATGGGACCCGAGAGTACCCTGCGCAGTATTTT. This translates into CSVEDGTREYPAQYF.

This clonotype was counted a single time. The chain employs TRBV7-9 and TRBJ2-5, with 8 bases fitting TRBD2. After removal of 5 bases from V and 5 bases from J, the junction contained 7 bases not matched to a gene. Germline V CDR1 and CDR2: SEHNR, FQNEAQ (reference sequence). This CDR3 has 14 residues. Here the CDR3 reads CASSPGTRHETQYF. CDR3 in DNA: TGTGCCAGCAGCCCGGGGACTAGGCATGAGACCCAGTACTTC.

This chain joins TRBV6-6 and TRBJ2-7; D unclear. Germline CDR1 MNHNY, CDR2 SVGAGI (reference sequence). The CDR3 loop spans 12 amino acids. V lost 2 bases and J 5 bases, leaving 7 bases between the germline ends. CDR3 sequence (DNA): TGTGCCAGCAGTTACGATGAGGACGAGCAGTACTTC. Its translation: CASSYDEDEQYF.

V is TRBV7-9 and J is TRBJ2-1; possibly TRBD1 or TRBD2 for D (5 bases each). The V gene lost 6 bases and the J gene lost 10 bases, with 13 bases spanning the gap. CDR1 SEHNR and CDR2 FQNEAQ come from the germline V gene (reference sequence). There are 12 residues in the CDR3. For the CDR3, the DNA is TGTGCCAGCAGTTGGGACCCAGGGGAGCAGTTCTTC. This encodes CASSWDPGEQFF.

With regard to this clonotype: Likely a read error: the CDR3 ends without its conserved phenylalanine or tryptophan. The chain has TRBV13 and TRBJ1-1, with D hard to call. The CDR3 sequence is 11 residues long. V lost 0 bases and J 5 bases, leaving 1 base between the germline ends. Germline-derived CDR1 and CDR2 are PRHDT and FYEKMQ (reference sequence). CDR3 coding DNA: TGTGCCAGCAGCTTAGGTACTGAAGCTTTCCTT. Its protein product is CASSLGTEAFL.

This sequence joins TRBV7-9 and TRBJ2-1, with 7 bases matching TRBD1. Looked up from germline, CDR1 is SEHNR and CDR2 is FQNEAQ (reference sequence). This CDR3 has 15 residues. After removal of 5 bases from V and 7 bases from J, the junction contained 11 bases not matched to a gene. The CDR3 protein is CASSPADRELNEQFF. CDR3 nucleotide sequence: TGTGCCAGCAGCCCGGCCGACAGGGAGTTAAATGAGCAGTTCTTC.

The chain links TRBV30 to TRBJ2-2; D unresolved. Germline CDR1 reads GTSNPN; CDR2 reads SVGIG (reference sequence). Trimming took off 0 bases at V and 7 bases at J, with 9 bases between the two ends. This CDR3 region has 13 residues. The CDR3 nucleotides are TGTGCCTGGAGTGTCTTAAGAAACGGGGAGCTGTTTTTT. Translation gives CAWSVLRNGELFF.

This chain links TRBV4-1 with TRBJ2-7; weak D call: TRBD2 (5 bases). CDR1 and CDR2 from the germline V gene are MGHRA and YSYEKL. The CDR3 has 14 amino acids. V was pared by 4 bases and J by 3 bases, with 13 bases between. In DNA, the CDR3 is TGCGCCAGCAGCCTCCACGCGGGTCTCTACGAGCAGTACTTC. This encodes CASSLHAGLYEQYF.

V is TRBV5-1 and J is TRBJ2-3; D may be TRBD1 (5 bases). Between the trimmed V and J ends, which lost 0 bases and 2 bases, there was a span of 7 bases. In germline, CDR1 is SGHRS, CDR2 YFSETQ. CDR3 length equals 14 residues. The CDR3 loop reads CASSLGGPTDTQYF. The CDR3 bases are TGCGCCAGCAGCTTGGGGGGCCCCACAGATACGCAGTATTTT.

V usage is TRBV7-6 and J usage is TRBJ2-1; possibly TRBD1 or TRBD2 for D (5 bases each). Germline assignment: CDR1 SGHVS and CDR2 FNYEAQ. The CDR3 consists of 16 residues. Between the trimmed V and J ends, which lost 5 bases and 1 base, there was a span of 15 bases. The CDR3 here is CASSISWDASYNEQFF. CDR3 DNA sequence: TGTGCCAGCAGCATTAGCTGGGACGCGTCCTACAATGAGCAGTTCTTC.

The chain employs TRBV4-3 and TRBJ1-2; possible D gene TRBD1, 5 bases. The germline V and J ends were trimmed by 1 base and 4 bases, with 16 bases remaining between them. The CDR3 has 16 amino acids. Germline loops: CDR1 LGHNA, CDR2 YSLEER. The CDR3, as DNA: TGCGCCAGCAGCCAAGGGGCAGGGAGTGTCAGCTATGGCTACACCTTC. This codes for CASSQGAGSVSYGYTF.

The chain recombines TRBV28 with TRBJ2-7; 10 bases agree with TRBD1. CDR1 is MDHEN and CDR2 is SYDVKM in the germline V gene. The CDR3 runs 14 residues. The trim removed 10 bases at V and 7 bases at J, leaving 13 bases unmatched. As DNA, the CDR3 is TGTGCCACCTTAGGCGGGGACAGGGGATTTGAGCAGTACTTC. It translates to CATLGGDRGFEQYF.

V gene TRBV28 combines with J gene TRBJ2-7; the D call may be TRBD1 or TRBD2 (6 bases each). Germline values: CDR1 MDHEN, CDR2 SYDVKM. The CDR3 covers 12 residues. V dropped 6 bases and J dropped 5 bases, with 11 bases sitting between them. The CDR3 DNA reads as TGTGCCAGCAGATGGGGGGCGGACGAGCAGTACTTC. It translates to CASRWGADEQYF.

The chain uses TRBV7-6 and TRBJ1-5, with no clear D. The ends were cut back, 1 base at V and 2 bases at J, with 6 bases in the middle. This CDR3 is 14 amino acids long. Germline CDR1 is SGHVS and CDR2 is FNYEAQ. DNA of the CDR3: TGTGCCAGCAGCTTAGGTGGGCGCAATCAGCCCCAGCATTTT. Protein product: CASSLGGRNQPQHF. The variable domain in full, completed from reference TRBV7-6 and TRBJ1-5, reads GAGVSQSPRYKVTKRGQDVALRCDPISGHVSLYWYRQALGQGPEFLTYFNYEAQQDKSGLPNDRFSAERPEGSISTLTIQRTEQRDSAMYRCASSLGGRNQPQHFGDGTRLSIL.

For the CDR3, the DNA is TGCAGCGTTGAGACTGGGGCCAACGTCCTGACTTTC. Its translation: CSVETGANVLTF. The V call is TRBV29-1, the J call TRBJ2-6; D is uncertain. Germline V gives CDR1 SQVTM, CDR2 ANQGSEA. This CDR3 has 12 residues. The V end lost 3 bases, the J end lost 2 bases, and 2 bases lay between the germline ends.

V usage is TRBV29-1 and J usage is TRBJ2-3; D remains unclear. CDR1 and CDR2 (germline): SQVTM, ANQGSEA. The CDR3 extends over 14 amino acids. Trimming removed 7 bases at V and 0 bases at J, with 14 bases between. Here the CDR3 reads CSASPAGSTDTQYF. The CDR3 bases are TGCAGCGCCTCCCCCGCAGGTAGCACAGATACGCAGTATTTT.

This sequence joins TRBV6-2 or TRBV6-3 and TRBJ2-1, with 9 nucleotides matching TRBD2. Germline values: CDR1 MNHEY, CDR2 SVGEGT. The CDR3 spans 16 residues. The trim removed 6 bases at V and 8 bases at J, leaving 14 bases unmatched. Here the CDR3 reads CASSFQISGSRDEQFF. In nucleotides, the CDR3 is TGTGCCAGCAGCTTCCAGATTAGCGGGAGTCGGGATGAGCAGTTCTTC.

The CDR3 region is CASSPTSGKAGELFF. CDR3 nucleotides: TGTGCCAGCAGCCCGACTAGCGGGAAGGCCGGGGAGCTGTTTTTT. The rearrangement joins TRBV7-9 to TRBJ2-2; 11 bases line up with TRBD2. With 5 bases clipped from V and 6 bases from J, the junction kept 5 bases outside the gene matches. CDR1 and CDR2 from the germline V gene are SEHNR and FQNEAQ (reference sequence). There are 15 residues in the CDR3.

The chain recombines TRBV29-1 with TRBJ2-1; 7 nucleotides match TRBD2. CDR3 length: 18 residues. The J segment lost 1 base and the V segment lost 1 base, leaving 13 bases of the junction unmatched. Germline V gene data show CDR1 as SQVTM and CDR2 as ANQGSEA. The CDR3 loop reads CSVEAARAGALSYNEQFF. In DNA, the CDR3 is TGCAGCGTTGAAGCGGCACGGGCGGGAGCCTTGTCCTACAATGAGCAGTTCTTC.

The V gene is TRBV27, the J gene TRBJ1-5, with D maybe TRBD1 (6 bases). Trimming took 1 base from V and 6 from J, leaving 13 bases between them. This CDR3 region has 15 residues. In germline, CDR1 is MNHEY, CDR2 SMNVEV (reference sequence). In nucleotides, the CDR3 is TGTGCCAGCAGTTTATTTGGGGGGCTGACTCAGCCCCAGCATTTT. It specifies CASSLFGGLTQPQHF.

This clonotype was detected a few times. The chain combines TRBV19 with TRBJ1-1; D call uncertain. V was shortened by 4 bases and J by 4 bases, with 16 bases between the two germline ends. The CDR3 contains 15 residues. In germline, CDR1 is LNHDA, CDR2 SQIVND (reference sequence). As DNA, the CDR3 is TGTGCCAGTAGTACTCTCGCGGGCGGTGGCACTGAAGCTTTCTTT. This encodes CASSTLAGGGTEAFF.

The chain links TRBV4-2 to TRBJ1-2, with 7 bases matching TRBD1. Germline V lookup: CDR1 LGHNA, CDR2 YNFKEQ. CDR3 length: 14 amino acids. J gave up 9 bases and V 2 bases, and 9 bases lay outside the gene matches. CDR3 sequence reads: CASSQWDSGGSYTF. In nucleotides, the CDR3 is TGTGCCAGCAGCCAATGGGACAGCGGTGGGAGCTACACCTTC.

The chain is built from TRBV15 and TRBJ2-1; TRBD2 matches 8 bases. This CDR3 has 15 residues. V was clipped by 5 bases and J by 6 bases; unmatched bases: 9. Germline assignment: CDR1 LNHNV and CDR2 YYDKDF (reference sequence). CDR3 nucleotide sequence: TGTGCCACCAGCCCCCCGGAGCTAGCGGGCAATGAGCAGTTCTTC. Translation gives CATSPPELAGNEQFF.

The chain couples TRBV14 to TRBJ1-2, with no clear D. The germline gives CDR1 SGHDN, CDR2 FVKESK. The CDR3 runs 14 residues. The V end was cut by 4 bases, the J end by 4 bases, with 13 bases between. The CDR3 sequence is CASSRSGSGYGYTF. In DNA form, the CDR3 reads TGTGCCAGCAGCCGATCAGGATCGGGCTATGGCTACACCTTC.

The chain carries TRBV7-9 and TRBJ2-7; a weak D match, TRBD1 (6 bases). The length of the CDR3 is 12 residues. The V end was cut by 6 bases, the J end by 4 bases, with 10 bases between. Per the germline V gene, CDR1 is SEHNR and CDR2 is FQNEAQ (reference sequence). The CDR3 DNA reads as TGTGCCAGCAGGACCACAGGGTACGAGCAGTACTTC. It translates to CASRTTGYEQYF. Full variable domain (remainder filled in from reference TRBV7-9 and TRBJ2-7): DTGVSQNPRHKITKRGQNVTFRCDPISEHNRLYWYRQTLGQGPEFLTYFQNEAQLEKSRLLSDRFSAERPKGSFSTLEIQRTEQGDSAMYLCASRTTGYEQYFGPGTRLTVT.

The chain carries TRBV2 and TRBJ2-7; 7 bases align to TRBD1. This CDR3 contains 15 residues. CDR1 is SNHLY, CDR2 FYNNEI, per germline. Trimming removed 6 bases from V and 3 bases from J; junction bases left unmatched: 11. In DNA, the CDR3 is TGTGCCAGCAGCGACATCCGGGACAGCGGCTACGAGCAGTACTTC. Amino acid sequence: CASSDIRDSGYEQYF.

The chain uses TRBV14 and TRBJ2-2; TRBD2 aligns across 10 bases. The CDR3 has 18 residues. The trim removed 0 bases at V and 7 bases at J, leaving 11 bases unmatched. The germline gives CDR1 SGHDN, CDR2 FVKESK. The CDR3 DNA sequence: TGTGCCAGCAGCCAAGATTCTAGCGGGAGATTGATGGTCGGGGAGCTGTTTTTT. Translated: CASSQDSSGRLMVGELFF.

This clonotype was picked up a small number of times. The chain has TRBV11-2 and TRBJ2-7; D gene unclear. The CDR3 is made up of 11 amino acids. Germline V lookup: CDR1 SGHAT, CDR2 FQNNGV. V lost 2 bases and J 3 bases, leaving 2 bases between the germline ends. This CDR3 is CASSLIYEQYF. The CDR3 bases are TGTGCCAGCAGCTTAATCTACGAGCAGTACTTC.